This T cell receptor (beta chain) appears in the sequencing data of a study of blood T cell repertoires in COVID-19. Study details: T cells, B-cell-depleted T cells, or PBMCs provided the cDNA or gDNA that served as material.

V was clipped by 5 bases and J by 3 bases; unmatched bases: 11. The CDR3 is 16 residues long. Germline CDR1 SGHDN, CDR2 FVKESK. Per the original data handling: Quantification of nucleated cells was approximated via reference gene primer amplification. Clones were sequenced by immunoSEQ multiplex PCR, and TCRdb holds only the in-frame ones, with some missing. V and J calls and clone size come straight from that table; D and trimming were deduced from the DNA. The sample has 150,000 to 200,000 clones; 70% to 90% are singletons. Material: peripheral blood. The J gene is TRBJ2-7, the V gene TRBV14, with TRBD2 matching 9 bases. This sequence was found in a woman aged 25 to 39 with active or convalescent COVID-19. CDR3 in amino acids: CASSVGEAGGGYEQYF. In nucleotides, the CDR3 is TGTGCCAGCAGCGTAGGGGAAGCGGGAGGTGGCTACGAGCAGTACTTC.